The following is a TCR beta chain sequence with its context. Per the germline V gene, CDR1 is KGHSH and CDR2 is LQKENI. With 6 bases removed from V and 3 bases from J, the gap between germline ends came to 18 bases. This CDR3 contains 16 residues. Per the original data handling: Reference gene primers were amplified, and this amplification served to estimate nucleated cell counts. Clones were sequenced by immunoSEQ multiplex PCR, and TCRdb holds only the in-frame ones, with some missing. V, J and clone size are taken as reported in that table, and D and trimming were inferred from the DNA itself. The data show approximately 390,000 clones, around 87% seen once. The record originates from a study of blood T cell repertoires in COVID-19. Study details: Sources were T cells, B-cell-depleted T cells, or PBMCs; the material itself was cDNA or gDNA.

The source of this sequence is a woman in her sixties with COVID-19, enrolled during active disease. The material sequenced was peripheral blood. The chain combines TRBV18 with TRBJ1-3; TRBD1 might be the D (6 bases). The CDR3 region has the DNA TGTGCCAGCTCCCCGCAGGGGACGCGGAGTGGAAACACCATATATTTT. Its translation: CASSPQGTRSGNTIYF.